This T cell receptor (beta chain) came from a study of metastatic and nonmetastatic thyroid tumors. In the study overall: Repertoire data that came from the blood and tumor or nodule tissue of malignant and benign thyroid patients were compared. Whole-study results and caveats: It was reportedly found that TCR beta diversity was significantly higher in malignant thyroid tumors than in benign nodules, a difference seen in both blood and tumor samples.

Nobody among the patients had been given any treatment before thyroid surgery. This CDR3 has 13 residues. V was cut by 3 bases and J by 3 bases, with 8 bases left in between. Germline values: CDR1 MDHEN, CDR2 SYDVKM. Per the original data handling: What underpinned the distant-metastasis classifier for papillary thyroid cancer was the set of CDR3 differences across clinicopathological groups. TCRdb re-clonotyped the PCR reads through MiXCR. The V and J calls were not made by the authors but by TCRdb's processing. The table shows 30,000 to 35,000 clones, with over 20% occurring only once. Regarding this clone: Its matching antigen is unknown.

This sequence originates from a male donor with papillary thyroid cancer or a benign thyroid nodule (not recorded which). Some clones in this sample may be carry-over from other donors' samples. The chain employs TRBV28 and TRBJ1-2; D is unclear. Specimen: tumor tissue. CDR3 residues: CASSLVSDYGYTF. In DNA form, the CDR3 reads TGTGCCAGCAGTTTGGTGTCTGACTATGGCTACACCTTC.